The entry below gives a single TCR beta chain sequence along with its context. Its target is not known. Germline V gene sequence: CDR1 DFQATT, CDR2 SNEGSKA (reference sequence). V lost 1 base and J lost 9, with 16 bases in between. This CDR3 comprises 13 residues. The record originates from a study of T-cell reconstitution after alpha-beta-depleted transplantation in children. Unique molecular identifiers were built into the TCRbeta library. Each CDR3 protein is one row after TCRdb ran MiXCR on the PCR reads. The sample includes about 580,000 distinct CDR3 sequences, roughly 30% of them seen just once. Study outcomes and limitations: About two months after transplant, alpha-beta T cells reportedly came from several hundred expanded graft clones.

This receptor was identified in a boy in the first two years of life with Wiskott-Aldrich syndrome, due to receive a stem cell transplant. This rearrangement joins TRBV20-1 to TRBJ2-7; D is unclear. Material: PBMCs, obtained before TCRalphabeta/CD19-depleted stem cell transplant. For the CDR3, the DNA is TGCAGTGCTAGAGGGACGAAATACGCTGGGCAGTACTTC. Amino acids: CSARGTKYAGQYF.